This TCR beta chain came from a study of radiotherapy plus CTLA-4 blockade in lung cancer. About the research overall: With 31% of patients having disease control, objective responses were seen in approximately 19%.

Details on this clone: Its antigen is not known.

The study, taken as a whole, reports: Interferon-beta and early blood T cell clone dynamics reportedly predicted response best.

Patients in the study, people with chemo-refractory metastatic non-small-cell lung cancer, received focal radiation plus ipilimumab CTLA-4 blockade. Using immunoSEQ multiplex PCR, the repertoire was profiled, and TCRdb retains in-frame clones only, with some absent. The sample has 53,000 or so clones, less than 85% seen once. Germline CDR1 and CDR2: DFQATT and SNEGSKA (reference sequence). The CDR3 is 11 residues long. V lost 1 base and J lost 3, with 4 bases in between. The sequencing used peripheral blood, collected from a patient treated with radiotherapy plus ipilimumab. The receptor comes from a human donor with non-small cell lung cancer who had stable disease on radiotherapy plus ipilimumab. The chain employs TRBV20-1 and TRBJ2-7; D unresolved. The CDR3 coding sequence is TGCAGTGCTAGAGTCAGCTACGAGCAGTACTTC. Translated: CSARVSYEQYF.